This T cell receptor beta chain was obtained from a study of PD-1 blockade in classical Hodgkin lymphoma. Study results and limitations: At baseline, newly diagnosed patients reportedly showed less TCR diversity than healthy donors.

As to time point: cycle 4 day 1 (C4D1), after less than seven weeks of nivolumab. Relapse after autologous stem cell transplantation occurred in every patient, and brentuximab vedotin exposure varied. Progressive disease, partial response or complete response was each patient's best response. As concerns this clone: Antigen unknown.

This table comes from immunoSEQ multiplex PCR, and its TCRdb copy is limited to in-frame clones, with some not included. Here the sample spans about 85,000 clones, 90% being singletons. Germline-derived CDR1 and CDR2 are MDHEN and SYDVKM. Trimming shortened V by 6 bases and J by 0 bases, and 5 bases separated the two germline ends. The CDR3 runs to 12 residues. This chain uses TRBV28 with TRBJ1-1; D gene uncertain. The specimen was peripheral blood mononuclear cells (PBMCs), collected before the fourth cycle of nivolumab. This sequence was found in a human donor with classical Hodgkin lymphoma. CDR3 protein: CASSDMNTEAFF. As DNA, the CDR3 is TGTGCCAGCAGCGATATGAACACTGAAGCTTTCTTT. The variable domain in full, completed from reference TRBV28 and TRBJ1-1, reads DVKVTQSSRYLVKRTGEKVFLECVQDMDHENMFWYRQDPGLGLRLIYFSYDVKMKEKGDIPEGYSVSREKKERFSLILESASTNQTSMYLCASSDMNTEAFFGQGTRLTVV.